The 17 T cell receptor beta chains in this list originate from one sample, sequenced in a study of blood T cells in healthy people across ages. A sample-barcoded 5' primer and a J-beta primer mix were used in a second PCR of about 6 to 12 cycles. TCRdb analysed the 5' RACE reads with MiXCR anew, one entry per CDR3 protein. The sample gives over a million distinct CDR3 sequences, approximately 40% of which show up once; roughly 7.9% is in the top ten. The sample comprised blood. The source is a young woman in good health.

The chain recombines TRBV27 with TRBJ2-1; 13 bases align to TRBD2. The J call is uncertain, as TRBJ2-7 better fits the DNA end. Germline CDR1 reads MNHEY; CDR2 reads SMNVEV (reference sequence). CDR3 size: 16 residues. The CDR3 protein is CASLGLAGFSYNEQYF. For the CDR3, the DNA is TGTGCCAGCCTGGGACTAGCGGGATTCTCCTACAATGAGCAGTACTTC.

Many counts were recorded for this clonotype. The chain links TRBV10-3 to TRBJ2-1, with 7 bases lining up with TRBD2. The CDR3 covers 15 residues. Germline CDR1 reads ENHRY; CDR2 reads SYGVKD. Losses at the gene ends were 6 bases for V and 5 bases for J; bases not matched to a gene: 10. The CDR3 reads CAIRGTTGSDNEQFF. CDR3 bases: TGTGCCATCAGAGGGACTACCGGGTCAGACAATGAGCAGTTCTTC.

The rearrangement joins TRBV25-1 to TRBJ2-1, with 13 bases lining up with TRBD2. V dropped 6 bases and J dropped 1; count of bases not matched to a gene: 0. This CDR3 comprises 15 residues. Per the germline V gene, CDR1 is MGHDK and CDR2 is SYGVNS. The CDR3 sequence: CASRTSGGSYNEQFF. The CDR3 bases are TGTGCCAGCAGGACTAGCGGGGGGTCCTACAATGAGCAGTTCTTC.

This chain links TRBV6-5 with TRBJ1-1; 9 bases are shared with TRBD1. This CDR3 is 15 amino acids long. J lost 4 bases, V lost 6 bases, and 9 bases had no gene match. Germline CDR1 reads MNHEY; CDR2 reads SVGAGI. The CDR3 DNA reads TGTGCCAGCAGACTCGACAGGGGGAGGACCACTGAAGCTTTCTTT. It yields the protein CASRLDRGRTTEAFF.

The chain links TRBV6-5 to TRBJ1-6, with 9 bases that match TRBD1. There are 13 residues in the CDR3. V lost 8 bases, J lost 9 bases, and 5 bases stayed unmatched. The V gene's germline CDR1 is MNHEY and CDR2 SVGAGI. The CDR3 region is CASGRDRASPLHF. CDR3 coding DNA: TGTGCCAGCGGTCGGGACAGGGCTTCACCCCTCCACTTT.

The rearrangement links TRBV3-1 to TRBJ1-4; unclear D gene. Germline CDR1 reads LGHDT; CDR2 reads YNNKEL (reference sequence). Trimming removed 2 bases from V and 3 bases from J, with 7 bases in between. CDR3 size: 14 residues. The CDR3 loop is CASSQPLANEKLFF. Here the CDR3 DNA reads TGTGCCAGCAGCCAACCCTTAGCTAATGAAAAACTGTTTTTT.

This clonotype was seen a handful of times. The chain recombines TRBV6-5 with TRBJ2-7; 8 bases agree with TRBD1. CDR1 is MNHEY, CDR2 SVGAGI, per germline. This CDR3 is 15 amino acids long. V lost 6 bases to trimming and J lost 2 bases; unmatched junction nucleotides: 9. CDR3 bases: TGTGCCAGCAGAAACACAGGGGGTAGGACCTACGAGCAGTACTTC. It yields the protein CASRNTGGRTYEQYF.

As to this clonotype: Mismatch with germline at one junction end may stem from a read error. The rearrangement uses TRBV12-3 or TRBV12-4 and TRBJ1-2; TRBD1 is a possible D gene (6 bases). The CDR3 is made up of 15 amino acids. CDR3 protein: CASSLAPGAVYGYTF. CDR3 DNA sequence: TGTGCCAGCAGCTTAGCCCCAGGGGCCGTATATGGCTACACCTTC.

This clonotype was seen a few times. J is TRBJ2-7 and V is TRBV29-1; D is perhaps TRBD2 (5 bases). The CDR3 contains 16 residues. Germline CDR1 SQVTM, CDR2 ANQGSEA. Trimming left V 6 bases short and J 0 bases short, with 21 bases between. CDR3 amino acids: CSVLPPERSTSYEQYF. CDR3 DNA sequence: TGCAGCGTCCTACCCCCTGAGCGGTCGACCTCCTACGAGCAGTACTTC.

The V and J genes are TRBV10-3 and TRBJ2-5; D is possibly TRBD2 (5 bases). This CDR3 region has 13 residues. CDR1 and CDR2 (germline): ENHRY, SYGVKD. The V and J ends lost 2 bases and 11 bases respectively, with 15 bases between them. The CDR3 loop reads CAISEAEGGEQYF. The CDR3 DNA reads as TGTGCCATCAGTGAGGCTGAAGGTGGGGAGCAGTACTTC.

The chain carries TRBV5-1 and TRBJ1-4, with D unresolved. V gave up 4 bases and J gave up 0 bases, with 16 bases separating them. The CDR3 contains 17 residues. Germline values: CDR1 SGHRS, CDR2 YFSETQ. The CDR3 region is CASSPREFDTTNEKLFF. The DNA of the CDR3 is TGCGCCAGCAGCCCAAGGGAGTTCGATACAACTAATGAAAAACTGTTTTTT.

The rearrangement links TRBV6-1 to TRBJ2-3, with D unclear. Germline V gene data show CDR1 as MNHNS and CDR2 as SASEGT. V was shortened by 5 bases and J by 1 base, with 19 bases between the two germline ends. This CDR3 has 17 amino acids. The CDR3 loop is CASSPQRGSFRTDTQYF. CDR3 nucleotide sequence: TGTGCCAGCAGTCCCCAGAGAGGATCATTTCGCACAGATACGCAGTATTTT.

A few counts support this clonotype. The V and J genes are TRBV6-1 and TRBJ2-5, with D unclear. The germline V and J ends were trimmed by 9 bases and 5 bases, with 22 bases remaining between them. Germline CDR1 and CDR2: MNHNS and SASEGT. CDR3 length: 15 residues. The CDR3 reads CASTDPSISWETQYF. DNA of the CDR3: TGTGCCAGTACGGACCCATCGATATCATGGGAGACCCAGTACTTC.

The chain carries TRBV7-9 and TRBJ1-2; D is undetermined. The CDR3 covers 15 residues. CDR1 and CDR2 (germline): SEHNR, FQNEAQ (reference sequence). The ends were cut back, 4 bases at V and 5 bases at J, with 17 bases in the middle. Here the CDR3 DNA reads TGTGCCAGCAGCTCTGCTAGTGGGGTCGAGTATGGCTACACCTTC. Its protein product is CASSSASGVEYGYTF.

The chain links TRBV7-2 to TRBJ1-2; the D is unclear. There are 15 residues in the CDR3. Trimming removed 5 bases at V and 4 bases at J, with 17 bases between. Germline CDR1 is SGHTA and CDR2 is FQGNSA. The CDR3 DNA is TGTGCCAGCAGCCCACTGCTTTGGGCAGCCTATGGCTACACCTTC. Encoded protein: CASSPLLWAAYGYTF.

The chain carries TRBV20-1 and TRBJ2-1; D ambiguous. V lost 3 bases, J lost 5 bases, and 17 bases lay in between. The CDR3 sequence is 15 residues long. Germline lookup yields CDR1 DFQATT and CDR2 SNEGSKA (reference sequence). The CDR3 is CSARAPTWANNEQFF. CDR3 coding DNA: TGCAGTGCTAGGGCCCCTACTTGGGCCAACAATGAGCAGTTCTTC.

The chain links TRBV14 to TRBJ2-7; D unclear. Germline V gives CDR1 SGHDN, CDR2 FVKESK. The CDR3 contains 11 residues. The V and J ends lost 0 bases and 10 bases respectively, with 7 bases between them. The CDR3 DNA reads as TGTGCCAGCAGCCAAGAAACGTACCAGTACTTC. It codes for CASSQETYQYF.